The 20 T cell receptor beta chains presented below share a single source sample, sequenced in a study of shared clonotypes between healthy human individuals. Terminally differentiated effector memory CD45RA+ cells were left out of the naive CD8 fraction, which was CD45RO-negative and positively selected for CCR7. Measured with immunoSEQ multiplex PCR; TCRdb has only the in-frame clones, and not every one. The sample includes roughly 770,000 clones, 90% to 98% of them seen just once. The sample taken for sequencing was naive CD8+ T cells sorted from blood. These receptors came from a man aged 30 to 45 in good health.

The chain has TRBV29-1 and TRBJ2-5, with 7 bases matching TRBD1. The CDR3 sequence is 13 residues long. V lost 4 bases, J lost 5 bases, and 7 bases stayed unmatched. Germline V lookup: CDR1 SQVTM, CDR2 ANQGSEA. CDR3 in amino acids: CSVVGGYGETQYF. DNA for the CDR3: TGCAGCGTTGTAGGGGGCTACGGGGAGACCCAGTACTTC.

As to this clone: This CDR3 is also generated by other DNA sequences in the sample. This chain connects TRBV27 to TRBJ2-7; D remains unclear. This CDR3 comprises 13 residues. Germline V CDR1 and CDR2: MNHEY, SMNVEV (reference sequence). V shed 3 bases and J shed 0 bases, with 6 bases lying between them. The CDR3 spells CASSLGGSYEQYF. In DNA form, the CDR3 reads TGTGCCAGCAGTTTGGGCGGCTCCTACGAGCAGTACTTC.

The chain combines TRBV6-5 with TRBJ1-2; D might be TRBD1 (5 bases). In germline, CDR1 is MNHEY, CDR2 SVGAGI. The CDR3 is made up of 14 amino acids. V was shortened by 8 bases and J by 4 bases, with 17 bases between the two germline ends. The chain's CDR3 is CASLTGAEGYGYTF. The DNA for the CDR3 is TGTGCCAGCTTAACAGGAGCCGAGGGCTATGGCTACACCTTC.

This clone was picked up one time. CDR3 bases: TGTGCCAGCAGCGTAGTTTCTAGCTCCTACAATGAGCAGTTCTTC. Encoded protein: CASSVVSSSYNEQFF. The genes are TRBV9 and TRBJ2-1; D uncertain. This CDR3 is built from 15 residues. Germline lookup yields CDR1 SGDLS and CDR2 YYNGEE. Trimming pared 0 bases from V and 0 bases from J, leaving 7 bases between.

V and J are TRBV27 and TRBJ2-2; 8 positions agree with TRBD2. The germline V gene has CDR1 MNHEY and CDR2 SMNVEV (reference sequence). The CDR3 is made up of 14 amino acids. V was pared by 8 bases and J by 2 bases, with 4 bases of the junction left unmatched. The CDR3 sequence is CASGGRTNTGELFF. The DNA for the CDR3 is TGTGCCAGCGGCGGGAGGACTAACACCGGGGAGCTGTTTTTT.

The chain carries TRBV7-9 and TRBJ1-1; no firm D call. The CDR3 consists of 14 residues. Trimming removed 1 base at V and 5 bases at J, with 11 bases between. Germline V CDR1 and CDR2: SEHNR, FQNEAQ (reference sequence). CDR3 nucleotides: TGTGCCAGCAGCTTAGTAGTGGGAACGACTGAAGCTTTCTTT. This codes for CASSLVVGTTEAFF.

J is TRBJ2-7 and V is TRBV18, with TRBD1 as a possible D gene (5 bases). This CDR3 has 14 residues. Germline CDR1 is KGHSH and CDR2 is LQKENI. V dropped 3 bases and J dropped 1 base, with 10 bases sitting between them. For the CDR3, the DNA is TGTGCCAGCTCACCTCAGGGCTTTTCCTACGAGCAGTACTTC. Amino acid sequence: CASSPQGFSYEQYF.

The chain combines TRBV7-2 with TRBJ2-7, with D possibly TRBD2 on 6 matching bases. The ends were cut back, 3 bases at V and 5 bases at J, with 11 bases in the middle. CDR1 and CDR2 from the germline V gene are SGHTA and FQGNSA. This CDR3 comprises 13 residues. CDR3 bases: TGTGCCAGCAGCTTTGGAGGGAGCGACGAGCAGTACTTC. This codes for CASSFGGSDEQYF.

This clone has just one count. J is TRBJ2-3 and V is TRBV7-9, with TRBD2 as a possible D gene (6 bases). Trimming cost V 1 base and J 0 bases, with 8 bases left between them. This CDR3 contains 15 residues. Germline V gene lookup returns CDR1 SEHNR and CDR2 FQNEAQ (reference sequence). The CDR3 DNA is TGTGCCAGCAGCTTAGGCGGGATTAGCACAGATACGCAGTATTTT. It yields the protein CASSLGGISTDTQYF.

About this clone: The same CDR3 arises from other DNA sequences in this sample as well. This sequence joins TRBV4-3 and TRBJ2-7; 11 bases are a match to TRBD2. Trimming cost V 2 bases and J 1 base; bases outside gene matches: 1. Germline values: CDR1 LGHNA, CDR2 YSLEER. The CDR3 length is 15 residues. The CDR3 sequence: CASSQTSGSSYEQYF. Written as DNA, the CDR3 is TGCGCCAGCAGCCAAACTAGCGGGAGTTCCTACGAGCAGTACTTC.

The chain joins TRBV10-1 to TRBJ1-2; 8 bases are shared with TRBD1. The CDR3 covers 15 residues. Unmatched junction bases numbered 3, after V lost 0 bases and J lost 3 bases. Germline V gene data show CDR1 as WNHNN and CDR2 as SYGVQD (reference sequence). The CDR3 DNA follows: TGCGCCAGCAGTGAGTCCGAACAGGGGGACTATGGCTACACCTTC. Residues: CASSESEQGDYGYTF.

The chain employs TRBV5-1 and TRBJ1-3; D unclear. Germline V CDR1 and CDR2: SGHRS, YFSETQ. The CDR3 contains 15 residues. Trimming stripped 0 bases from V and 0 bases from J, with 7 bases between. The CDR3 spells CASSLAPDSGNTIYF. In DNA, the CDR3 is TGCGCCAGCAGCTTGGCCCCAGACTCTGGAAACACCATATATTTT.

The CDR3 region has the DNA TGTGCCAGCAGTGAAGACAAGAGCCAGGGGAGCTTTGTCCTTCAGTACTTC. Translating it yields CASSEDKSQGSFVLQYF. The chain joins TRBV2 to TRBJ2-4; a possible D gene is TRBD1 (6 bases). Germline V gives CDR1 SNHLY, CDR2 FYNNEI. V was cut by 1 base and J by 11 bases, with 24 bases left in between. This CDR3 contains 17 residues.

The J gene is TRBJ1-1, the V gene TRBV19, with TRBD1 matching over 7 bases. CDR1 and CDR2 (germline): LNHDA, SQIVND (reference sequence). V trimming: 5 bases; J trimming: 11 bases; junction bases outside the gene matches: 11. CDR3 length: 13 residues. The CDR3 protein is CASSPQGEPRAFF. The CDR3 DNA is TGTGCCAGTAGTCCCCAGGGGGAGCCAAGGGCTTTCTTT.

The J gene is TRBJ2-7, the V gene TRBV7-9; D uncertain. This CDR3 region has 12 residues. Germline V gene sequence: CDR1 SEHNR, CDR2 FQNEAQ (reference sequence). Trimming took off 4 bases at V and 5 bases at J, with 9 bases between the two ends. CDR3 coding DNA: TGTGCCAGCAGCTCTAGTCTCGACGAGCAGTACTTC. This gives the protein CASSSSLDEQYF.

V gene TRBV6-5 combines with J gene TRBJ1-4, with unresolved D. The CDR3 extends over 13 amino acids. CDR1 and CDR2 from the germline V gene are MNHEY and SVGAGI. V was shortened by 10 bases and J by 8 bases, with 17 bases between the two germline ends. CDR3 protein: CATRRIALEKLFF. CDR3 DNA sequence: TGTGCCACCCGCCGGATAGCGTTGGAAAAACTGTTTTTT.

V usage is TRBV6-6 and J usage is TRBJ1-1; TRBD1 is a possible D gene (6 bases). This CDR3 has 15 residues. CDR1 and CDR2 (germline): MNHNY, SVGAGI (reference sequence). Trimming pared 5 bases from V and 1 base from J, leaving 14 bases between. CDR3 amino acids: CASSPTGISNTEAFF. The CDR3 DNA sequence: TGTGCCAGCAGTCCTACAGGGATCTCGAACACTGAAGCTTTCTTT.

CDR3 protein: CASSVEGDLLLYEQYF. Written as DNA, the CDR3 is TGTGCCAGCAGCGTAGAAGGGGATCTCCTCCTCTACGAGCAGTACTTC. This chain links TRBV9 with TRBJ2-7; D perhaps matches TRBD1 (5 bases). Trimming shortened V by 0 bases and J by 3 bases, and 16 bases separated the two germline ends. The CDR3 is 16 amino acids. Germline CDR1 SGDLS, CDR2 YYNGEE.

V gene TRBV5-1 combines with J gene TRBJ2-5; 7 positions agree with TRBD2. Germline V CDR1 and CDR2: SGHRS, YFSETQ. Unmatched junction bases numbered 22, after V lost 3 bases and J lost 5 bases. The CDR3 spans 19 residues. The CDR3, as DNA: TGCGCCAGCAGCTCCGAATCTTTTCGCGGGAGACCGGATTGGGAGACCCAGTACTTC. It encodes CASSSESFRGRPDWETQYF. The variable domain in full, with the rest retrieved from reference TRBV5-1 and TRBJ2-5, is KAGVTQTPRYLIKTRGQQVTLSCSPISGHRSVSWYQQTPGQGLQFLFEYFSETQRNKGNFPGRFSGRQFSNSRSEMNVSTLELGDSALYLCASSSESFRGRPDWETQYFGPGTRLLVL.

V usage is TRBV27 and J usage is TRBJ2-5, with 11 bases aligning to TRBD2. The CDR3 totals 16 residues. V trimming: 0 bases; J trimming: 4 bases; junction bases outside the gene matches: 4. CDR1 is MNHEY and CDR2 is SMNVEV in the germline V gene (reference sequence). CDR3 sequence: CASSLSIAGGRETQYF. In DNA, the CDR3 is TGTGCCAGCAGTTTATCTATAGCGGGAGGGCGAGAGACCCAGTACTTC.